One and the same sample provided the 18 T cell receptor beta chains below, sequenced in a study of cytomegalovirus exposure and HLA in healthy donors. PCR employed 60 Vbeta and 13 Jbeta primers. TCRdb keeps only in-frame clones here, not all; method: immunoSEQ multiplex PCR. The sample yields fewer than 200,000 clones, 75% to 85% seen once. Material for sequencing was PBMCs. These receptors were taken from a woman aged 18-35 years in good health and CMV-seropositive.

The chain links TRBV29-1 to TRBJ1-2; the D gene is possibly TRBD1 (6 bases). Per the germline V gene, CDR1 is SQVTM and CDR2 is ANQGSEA. V shed 3 bases and J shed 8 bases, with 13 bases lying between them. The CDR3 totals 12 residues. The CDR3 region is CSVEGAWEGYTF. The CDR3 bases are TGCAGCGTTGAGGGGGCGTGGGAGGGCTACACCTTC.

The chain is built from TRBV2 and TRBJ1-4, with 7 bases fitting TRBD1. The ends lost 2 bases at V and 5 bases at J; junction bases unmatched: 5. CDR1 and CDR2 (germline): SNHLY, FYNNEI. The CDR3 loop spans 15 amino acids. DNA for the CDR3: TGTGCCAGCAGTGAACAGGGACAGCCGAATGAAAAACTGTTTTTT. Protein: CASSEQGQPNEKLFF.

CDR3 amino acids: CASSQDIQGTNQPQHF. CDR3 DNA: TGCGCCAGCAGCCAAGATATACAGGGGACCAATCAGCCCCAGCATTTT. This chain uses TRBV4-3 with TRBJ1-5; TRBD1 matches 7 bases. The germline CDR1 and CDR2 sequences are LGHNA and YSLEER. Trimming removed 0 bases from V and 3 bases from J; junction bases left unmatched: 5. The CDR3 spans 16 residues.

The sample holds a few counts of this clone. The V gene is TRBV7-7, the J gene TRBJ1-1; D uncertain. V was pared by 3 bases and J by 3 bases, with 11 bases between. Germline V gene lookup returns CDR1 SSHAT and CDR2 FNYEAQ (reference sequence). The CDR3 is 14 residues long. The CDR3 region has the DNA TGTGCCAGCAGCTTTCGTAACTCGGACACTGAAGCTTTCTTT. It encodes CASSFRNSDTEAFF.

The V call is TRBV4-3, the J call TRBJ2-1; 8 bases map to TRBD2. V lost 1 base, J lost 4 bases, and 6 bases stayed unmatched. This CDR3 has 16 amino acids. CDR1 is LGHNA and CDR2 is YSLEER in the germline V gene. The CDR3 region has the DNA TGCGCCAGCAGCCAAGGACTAGCGATAGGGTACAATGAGCAGTTCTTC. Translation gives CASSQGLAIGYNEQFF.

The sample holds one count of this clone. The chain couples TRBV11-2 to TRBJ1-1; D not certain. V lost 1 base and J 3 bases, leaving 6 bases between the germline ends. The germline CDR1 and CDR2 sequences are SGHAT and FQNNGV. This CDR3 is 13 amino acids long. CDR3 residues: CASSLGLYTEAFF. As DNA, the CDR3 is TGTGCCAGCAGCTTAGGGCTTTACACTGAAGCTTTCTTT.

The V call is TRBV7-2, the J call TRBJ1-2, with TRBD1 identical over 7 bases. Germline assignment: CDR1 SGHTA and CDR2 FQGNSA. The CDR3 length is 16 residues. Germline trimming cut 1 base from V and 8 bases from J; bases unmatched to any gene: 13. The CDR3: CASSLVRTGPFLGYTF. The CDR3 region has the DNA TGTGCCAGCAGCTTAGTCCGGACAGGACCATTTTTGGGCTACACCTTC.

The genes are TRBV6-5 and TRBJ1-2, with 10 bases fitting TRBD1. Trimming removed 6 bases from V and 9 bases from J; junction bases left unmatched: 10. The germline V gene has CDR1 MNHEY and CDR2 SVGAGI. The CDR3 loop spans 14 amino acids. DNA for the CDR3: TGTGCCAGCAGCCCACCCGGGACAGGGGTTCGCTACACCTTC. This sequence encodes CASSPPGTGVRYTF.

The J gene is TRBJ1-3, the V gene TRBV9, with 9 bases that match TRBD1. V was clipped by 4 bases and J by 2 bases; unmatched bases: 4. The CDR3 runs 15 residues. Germline values: CDR1 SGDLS, CDR2 YYNGEE. The CDR3, as DNA: TGTGCCAGCAGCTCACGACAGGGGGCTGGAAACACCATATATTTT. It specifies CASSSRQGAGNTIYF.

This chain joins TRBV2 and TRBJ1-1; the D is unclear. From germline, CDR1 is SNHLY and CDR2 FYNNEI. The CDR3 totals 11 residues. Trimming stripped 8 bases from V and 3 bases from J, with 7 bases between. The CDR3 DNA is TGTGCCAGCCTCGAGGACACTGAAGCTTTCTTT. It translates to CASLEDTEAFF.

The J gene is TRBJ2-1, the V gene TRBV4-3; D remains ambiguous. The CDR3 is 17 amino acids. Per the germline V gene, CDR1 is LGHNA and CDR2 is YSLEER. The V end was cut by 1 base, the J end by 1 base, with 14 bases between. The CDR3 nucleotides are TGCGCCAGCAGCCAAGGCTGGCTGGGCCGATCCTACAATGAGCAGTTCTTC. It yields the protein CASSQGWLGRSYNEQFF.

The chain employs TRBV6-1 and TRBJ2-1, with a possible D match to TRBD1 (6 bases). Germline V gene sequence: CDR1 MNHNS, CDR2 SASEGT. CDR3 length equals 14 residues. Trimming shortened V by 3 bases and J by 10 bases, and 16 bases separated the two germline ends. The CDR3 loop is CASSETGGQPEQFF. In nucleotides, the CDR3 is TGTGCCAGCAGTGAGACCGGTGGACAGCCCGAGCAGTTCTTC.

This chain joins TRBV19 and TRBJ2-2, with TRBD1 matching 12 bases. Germline CDR1 LNHDA, CDR2 SQIVND (reference sequence). The trim removed 9 bases at V and 2 bases at J, leaving 4 bases unmatched. The CDR3 has 15 residues. The CDR3 here is CASWDRGLNTGELFF. As DNA, the CDR3 is TGTGCCAGCTGGGACAGGGGGCTAAACACCGGGGAGCTGTTTTTT.

J is TRBJ1-2 and V is TRBV5-8, with TRBD1 matching over 7 bases. Germline CDR1 and CDR2: SGHTS and YDEGEE. V trimming: 7 bases; J trimming: 10 bases; junction bases outside the gene matches: 13. The CDR3 runs 13 residues. The CDR3 DNA reads as TGTGCCAGCGGCAGGACCTCAGGGGGATTCTACACCTTC. Translating it yields CASGRTSGGFYTF.

The genes are TRBV19 and TRBJ1-5; D is perhaps TRBD1 (5 bases). CDR1 and CDR2 (germline): LNHDA, SQIVND (reference sequence). With 5 bases removed from V and 4 bases from J, the gap between germline ends came to 18 bases. This CDR3 contains 16 residues. In DNA form, the CDR3 reads TGTGCCAGTAGTGTGCCGATGGGGGGAGGGAATCAGCCCCAGCATTTT. This translates into CASSVPMGGGNQPQHF.

This chain joins TRBV2 and TRBJ1-1; the D gene is possibly TRBD1 (6 bases). The CDR3 loop spans 13 amino acids. With 6 bases removed from V and 5 bases from J, the gap between germline ends came to 13 bases. Germline CDR1 and CDR2: SNHLY and FYNNEI. CDR3 nucleotide sequence: TGTGCCAGCAGACAGGGTGGTGGGACTGAAGCTTTCTTT. It is translated as CASRQGGGTEAFF.

A single count supports this clone. The chain recombines TRBV7-9 with TRBJ1-1; 12 nucleotides line up with TRBD1. The V segment lost 6 bases and the J segment 8 bases; nucleotides outside the gene matches: 4. The CDR3 runs 13 residues. CDR1 is SEHNR and CDR2 is FQNEAQ in the germline V gene (reference sequence). The CDR3 DNA is TGTGCCAGCAGACTGGGACAGGGGGCCGAAGCTTTCTTT. Residues: CASRLGQGAEAFF.

This rearrangement joins TRBV2 to TRBJ1-5, with 8 bases that match TRBD1. CDR1 is SNHLY and CDR2 is FYNNEI in the germline V gene. CDR3 size: 14 residues. Trimming cost V 6 bases and J 4 bases; bases outside gene matches: 5. The CDR3, as DNA: TGTGCCAGCAGCCAAAGGACAGGGAATCAGCCCCAGCATTTT. Amino acid sequence: CASSQRTGNQPQHF.